This T cell receptor (beta chain) was recorded in a study of cytomegalovirus exposure and HLA in healthy donors. Study outcomes and limitations: Researchers reported in a later analysis that a missense DCLRE1C variant was tied to TCR beta V- and J-gene trimming.

Turning to this clone: The antigen is not known.

Primers included in the PCR were 60 Vbeta and 13 Jbeta primers. The repertoire was sequenced with immunoSEQ multiplex PCR; TCRdb's copy has only in-frame clones and lacks some. Of 100,000 to 150,000 clones listed, 77% were seen once; the top ten hold approximately 4.2%. Looked up from germline, CDR1 is ENHRY and CDR2 is SYGVKD. Trimming removed 0 bases at V and 3 bases at J, with 11 bases between. The CDR3 has 15 amino acids. The TCR was taken from a male donor in good health and CMV-seropositive. The sequenced material came from PBMCs. The chain recombines TRBV10-3 with TRBJ1-2; the D gene is possibly TRBD1 (5 bases). The CDR3 nucleotides read TGTGCCATCAGTGAGTCGGCCAGGGCTGACTATGGCTACACCTTC. Its protein product is CAISESARADYGYTF.